This T cell receptor beta chain derives from a study of identical twins' blood T cells. Only a few counts were recorded for this clonotype. This CDR3 spans 14 amino acids. Germline CDR1 reads KGHSH; CDR2 reads LQKENI. Germline trimming cut 0 bases from V and 3 bases from J; bases unmatched to any gene: 1. TCRdb re-analysed the 5' RACE reads in MiXCR, keeping a single row per CDR3 protein. The sample shows 400,000 or so distinct CDR3 sequences, roughly 31% of them seen only once. This chain uses TRBV18 with TRBJ1-2, with TRBD1 matching over 7 bases. The source of this sequence is a woman between 18 and 49 years old in good health. The sample consisted of PBMCs. As DNA, the CDR3 is TGTGCCAGCTCACCACCCGGGACAGACTATGGCTACACCTTC. It specifies CASSPPGTDYGYTF. Using reference TRBV18 and TRBJ1-2 for the parts outside the CDR3, the full variable domain is NAGVMQNPRHLVRRRGQEARLRCSPMKGHSHVYWYRQLPEEGLKFMVYLQKENIIDESGMPKERFSAEFPKEGPSILRIQQVVRGDSAAYFCASSPPGTDYGYTFGSGTRLTVV.